Reported below is one T cell receptor beta chain. The sample belongs to a study of shared T cell receptors in the human thymus. The CDR3 has 14 amino acids. Deletions cut 3 bases from V and 2 bases from J, with 8 bases between. Germline V gene sequence: CDR1 MNHNY, CDR2 SVGAGI (reference sequence). The table came from immunoSEQ multiplex PCR; TCRdb's copy has only in-frame clones and leaves some out. The table has about 660,000 clones, 85% to 90% seen once. These same records also appear under a second study, on human thymus T cells. In that study: Thymic samples were excised during corrective heart operations.

V gene TRBV6-6 combines with J gene TRBJ1-3, with D uncertain. The sample comprised thymocytes. This clonotype was sampled from a boy less than two years old with a congenital heart defect. The CDR3: CASSYSLTGNTIYF. CDR3 nucleotides: TGTGCCAGCAGTTATTCTCTAACTGGAAACACCATATATTTT.